The clone carrying this T cell receptor (beta chain) was recorded once. As yet, its antigen is unknown. The assay was immunoSEQ multiplex PCR, and TCRdb's table has in-frame clones only and misses some. The repertoire holds 100,000 or so clones, around nine tenths seen once, with about 3.5% in the top ten. With V trimmed by 4 bases and J by 6 bases, 21 bases remained unmatched. This CDR3 comprises 18 residues. The germline V gene encodes CDR1 LGHDT and CDR2 YNNKEL (reference sequence). This sample was taken from a study of T cell responses to AZD1222 COVID-19 vaccine. The study's findings and limits: Among the donors, most were white British and more were female, and clonal diversity was possibly underestimated.

The sample in question was peripheral blood, obtained on day 0 of AZD1222 vaccination. This receptor was taken from an adult in good health. The gene calls are TRBV3-1 (or the pseudogene TRBV3-2) and TRBJ2-7; TRBD1 agrees at 7 bases. Here the CDR3 DNA reads TGTGCCAGCAGCCCTTATGGGGCTGTACAGGGGACGTTTTTCGAGCAGTACTTC. Translation gives CASSPYGAVQGTFFEQYF.